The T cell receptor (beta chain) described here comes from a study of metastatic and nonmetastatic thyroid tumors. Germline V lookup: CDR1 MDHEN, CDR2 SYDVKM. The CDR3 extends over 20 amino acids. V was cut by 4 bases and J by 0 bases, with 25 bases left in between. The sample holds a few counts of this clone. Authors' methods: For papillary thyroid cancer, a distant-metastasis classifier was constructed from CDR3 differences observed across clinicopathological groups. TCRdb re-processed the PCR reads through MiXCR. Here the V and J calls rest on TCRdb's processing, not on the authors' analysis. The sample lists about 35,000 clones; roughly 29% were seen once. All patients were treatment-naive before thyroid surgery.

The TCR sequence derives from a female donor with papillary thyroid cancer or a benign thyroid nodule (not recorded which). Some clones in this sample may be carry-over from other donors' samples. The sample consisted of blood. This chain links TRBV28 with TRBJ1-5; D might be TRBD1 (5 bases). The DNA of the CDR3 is TGTGCCAGCAGTTCGACCGCCGGGACCGGGAAACGATATAGCAATCAGCCCCAGCATTTT. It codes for CASSSTAGTGKRYSNQPQHF.